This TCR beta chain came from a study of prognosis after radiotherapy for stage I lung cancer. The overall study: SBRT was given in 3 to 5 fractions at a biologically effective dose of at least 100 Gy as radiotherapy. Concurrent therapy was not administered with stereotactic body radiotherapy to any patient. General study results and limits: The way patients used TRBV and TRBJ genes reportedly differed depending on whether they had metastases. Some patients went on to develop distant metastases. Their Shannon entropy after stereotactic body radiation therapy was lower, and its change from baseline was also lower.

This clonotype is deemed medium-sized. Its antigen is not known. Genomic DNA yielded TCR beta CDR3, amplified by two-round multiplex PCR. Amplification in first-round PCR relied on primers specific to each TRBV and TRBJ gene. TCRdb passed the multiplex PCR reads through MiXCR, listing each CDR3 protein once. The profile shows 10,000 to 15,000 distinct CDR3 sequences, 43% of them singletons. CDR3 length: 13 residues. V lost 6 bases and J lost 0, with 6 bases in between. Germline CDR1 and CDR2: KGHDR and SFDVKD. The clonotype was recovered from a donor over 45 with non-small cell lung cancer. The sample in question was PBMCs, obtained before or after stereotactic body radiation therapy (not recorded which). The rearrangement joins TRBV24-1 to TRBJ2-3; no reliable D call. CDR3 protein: CATSQGSTDTQYF. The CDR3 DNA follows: TGTGCCACCAGTCAAGGGAGCACAGATACGCAGTATTTT.